The next 9 T cell receptor beta chains were all read from a single sample in a study of OX40 agonist ivuxolimab in advanced cancers. Produced via immunoSEQ multiplex PCR; TCRdb's table is partial and in-frame only. In the table there are some 100,000 clones, about 80% of which are singletons. Specimen: CD4+ or CD8+ T cells sorted from blood, collected in a trial of the OX40 agonist ivuxolimab. Receptors originate from an adult with an advanced solid tumor such as melanoma, head and neck, liver or kidney cancer.

The rearrangement links TRBV6-5 to TRBJ2-7; a possible D gene is TRBD1 (5 bases). The CDR3 covers 15 residues. Between the trimmed V and J ends, which lost 5 bases and 0 bases, there was a span of 14 bases. Germline-derived CDR1 and CDR2 are MNHEY and SVGAGI. The CDR3 sequence: CASSNDRYPSYEQYF. The DNA for the CDR3 is TGTGCCAGCAGTAACGACAGATACCCCTCCTACGAGCAGTACTTC.

The chain couples TRBV25-1 to TRBJ1-2; TRBD1 matches 8 bases. In germline, CDR1 is MGHDK, CDR2 SYGVNS. The J segment lost 8 bases and the V segment lost 2 bases, leaving 4 bases of the junction unmatched. This CDR3 spans 13 amino acids. The CDR3, as DNA: TGTGCCAGCAGTGAAGGACAGGGTCAAGGCTACACCTTC. It is translated as CASSEGQGQGYTF.

V and J are TRBV6-1 and TRBJ2-2, with D tentatively TRBD2 (5 bases). V lost 8 bases and J 1 base, leaving 8 bases between the germline ends. Germline V lookup: CDR1 MNHNS, CDR2 SASEGT. The CDR3 has 13 amino acids. The CDR3 nucleotides are TGTGCCAGCGACCGGGGGAACACCGGGGAGCTGTTTTTT. Translating it yields CASDRGNTGELFF.

The rearrangement links TRBV5-6 to TRBJ2-7; 9 bases map to TRBD1. The CDR3 extends over 14 amino acids. Trimming cost V 2 bases and J 5 bases; bases outside gene matches: 5. CDR1 is SGHDT, CDR2 YYEEEE, per germline. The CDR3 coding sequence is TGTGCCAGCAGCTTCAAGGACAGGGGTAACGAGCAGTACTTC. Translated, it gives CASSFKDRGNEQYF. Complete variable domain (other parts from reference TRBV5-6 and TRBJ2-7): DAGVTQSPTHLIKTRGQQVTLRCSPKSGHDTVSWYQQALGQGPQFIFQYYEEEERQRGNFPDRFSGHQFPNYSSELNVNALLLGDSALYLCASSFKDRGNEQYFGPGTRLTVT.

J is TRBJ1-2 and V is TRBV15, with D possibly TRBD1 on 6 matching bases. The CDR3 has 13 amino acids. CDR1 is LNHNV, CDR2 YYDKDF, per germline (reference sequence). V lost 3 bases, J lost 6 bases, and 11 bases lay in between. In nucleotides, the CDR3 is TGTGCCACCAGCAGCCCGCAGGGGCATGGCTACACCTTC. Protein: CATSSPQGHGYTF.

The CDR3: CASSIPGTARGSSYNLYF. Written as DNA, the CDR3 is TGTGCCAGTAGTATTCCCGGGACAGCCCGGGGGTCTAGCTACAATCTGTACTTC. The chain combines TRBV19 with TRBJ2-7, with D maybe TRBD1 (7 bases). V was trimmed by 3 bases and J by 12 bases, leaving 33 bases between them. Germline V CDR1 and CDR2: LNHDA, SQIVND (reference sequence). This CDR3 comprises 18 residues.

The gene calls are TRBV5-6 and TRBJ2-1; 8 nucleotides align to TRBD2. The CDR3 loop spans 15 amino acids. Germline V gene data show CDR1 as SGHDT and CDR2 as YYEEEE. Trimming took 4 bases from V and 1 from J; bases not matched to a gene: 4. DNA for the CDR3: TGTGCCAGCAGCCCCTTAGCGGGGTCCTACAATGAGCAGTTCTTC. The encoded protein is CASSPLAGSYNEQFF.

As DNA, the CDR3 is TGCGCCAGCAGCTTGGGGTGGGAGGCCTACGAGCAGTACTTC. Translating gives CASSLGWEAYEQYF. The J gene is TRBJ2-7, the V gene TRBV5-1; maybe TRBD2 (6 bases). The CDR3 is 14 amino acids. Germline CDR1 SGHRS, CDR2 YFSETQ. Trimming stripped 0 bases from V and 2 bases from J, with 9 bases between.

The chain couples TRBV4-1 to TRBJ1-2; the match to TRBD1 covers 7 bases. The CDR3 has 13 amino acids. The germline gives CDR1 MGHRA, CDR2 YSYEKL. The V and J ends lost 8 bases and 6 bases, in that order; junction bases with no gene match: 9. In DNA, the CDR3 is TGCGCCAGCTCACAGGGGTTCCTAGATGGCTACACCTTC. It encodes CASSQGFLDGYTF.